This entry concerns a single T cell receptor beta chain. The CDR3 consists of 12 residues. Germline loops: CDR1 SGHRS, CDR2 YFSETQ. Trimming stripped 7 bases from V and 4 bases from J, with 11 bases between. The data belong to a study of identical twins. TCRdb redid the calling of the 5' RACE reads with MiXCR, one entry per CDR3 protein. The sample lists more than 1.5 million distinct CDR3 sequences, less than 40% occurring once. This receptor was taken from a newborn girl in good health. The sequenced sample consisted of cord blood. The rearrangement joins TRBV5-1 to TRBJ1-2; the D is unclear. The CDR3 here is CASRGKAYGYTF. In DNA form, the CDR3 reads TGCGCCAGCCGCGGGAAGGCCTATGGCTACACCTTC.